The T cell receptor (beta chain) described here comes from a study of post-analysis software for immune sequencing data. Study in general: Clinical courses comprised relapsing-remitting, secondary progressive and progressive-relapsing multiple sclerosis.

Findings of the study overall: TRBV5-6, TRBV5-1 and TRBV20-1 belonged to a set of a handful of TRBV segments that were more frequent in patients than controls. Under F measure analysis, samples from one preparation batch co-clustered strongly. Significantly decreased normalized Chao1 diversity was recorded for multiple sclerosis patients relative to controls.

On this clonotype itself: Its specificity is not known.

Trimming removed 3 bases at V and 4 bases at J, with 9 bases between. Germline assignment: CDR1 DFQATT and CDR2 SNEGSKA (reference sequence). The CDR3 sequence is 12 residues long. Built from TCR beta cDNA, the libraries had unique molecular identifiers in them. T cells numbering roughly 0.9 to 11 million gave rise to 500,000 to 600,000 cDNA molecules. Each CDR3 protein is one row after TCRdb ran MiXCR on the PCR reads. The sample has roughly 600,000 distinct CDR3 sequences, about 40% seen once. The sequenced sample was blood. This TCR was recovered from a girl aged 10-17 years with multiple sclerosis. The rearrangement uses TRBV20-1 and TRBJ1-2; D unresolved. This CDR3 is CSASHICYGYTF. CDR3 nucleotide sequence: TGCAGTGCTAGCCACATCTGCTATGGCTACACCTTC.